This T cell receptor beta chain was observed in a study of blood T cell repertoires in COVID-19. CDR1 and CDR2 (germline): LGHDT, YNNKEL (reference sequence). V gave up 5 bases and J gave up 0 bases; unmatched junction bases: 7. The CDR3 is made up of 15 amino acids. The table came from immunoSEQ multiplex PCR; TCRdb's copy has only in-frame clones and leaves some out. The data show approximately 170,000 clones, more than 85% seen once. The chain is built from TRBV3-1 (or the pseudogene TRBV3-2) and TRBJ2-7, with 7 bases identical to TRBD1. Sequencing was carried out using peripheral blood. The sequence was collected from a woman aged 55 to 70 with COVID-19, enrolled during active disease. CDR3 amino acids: CASSLQQGPSYEQYF. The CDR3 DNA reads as TGTGCCAGCAGCTTACAACAGGGGCCCTCCTACGAGCAGTACTTC.